This T cell receptor beta chain comes out of a study of T cell responses to AZD1222 COVID-19 vaccine. Across the study: Pooled in the analysis were second doses at about 4 or about 12 weeks.

Germline V gene data show CDR1 as SGHNT and CDR2 as YYREEE (reference sequence). The ends lost 1 base at V and 6 bases at J; junction bases unmatched: 4. The CDR3 sequence is 15 residues long. Libraries were prepared by immunoSEQ multiplex PCR; TCRdb keeps only in-frame clonotypes and omits some of them. The table includes about 140,000 clones, 93% detected once. Points on this clone: Its antigen is as yet unknown.

Points from the study as a whole: Baseline serology detected seropositivity in only six AZD1222 recipients. Reportedly, nearly half the spike-specific TCRs target unmutated variant regions.

V gene TRBV5-4 combines with J gene TRBJ1-4; the match to TRBD1 covers 9 bases. The origin of this receptor is an adult in good health. Sequencing used peripheral blood, obtained on day 0 of AZD1222 vaccination. The CDR3 DNA reads TGTGCCAGCAGCTTGACCGGGACAGGGTATGAAAAACTGTTTTTT. It specifies CASSLTGTGYEKLFF.